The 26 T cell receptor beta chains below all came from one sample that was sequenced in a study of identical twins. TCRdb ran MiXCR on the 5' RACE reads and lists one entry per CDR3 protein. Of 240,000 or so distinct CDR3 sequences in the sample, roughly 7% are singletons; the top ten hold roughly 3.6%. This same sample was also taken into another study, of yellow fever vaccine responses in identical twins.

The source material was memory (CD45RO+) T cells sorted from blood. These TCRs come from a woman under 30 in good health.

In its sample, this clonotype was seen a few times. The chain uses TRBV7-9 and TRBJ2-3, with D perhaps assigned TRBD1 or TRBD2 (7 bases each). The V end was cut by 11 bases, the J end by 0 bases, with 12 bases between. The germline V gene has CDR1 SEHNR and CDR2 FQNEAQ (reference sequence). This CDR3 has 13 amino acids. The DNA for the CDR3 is TGTGCCTACAGGGGAGGGAGCACAGATACGCAGTATTTT. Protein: CAYRGGSTDTQYF.

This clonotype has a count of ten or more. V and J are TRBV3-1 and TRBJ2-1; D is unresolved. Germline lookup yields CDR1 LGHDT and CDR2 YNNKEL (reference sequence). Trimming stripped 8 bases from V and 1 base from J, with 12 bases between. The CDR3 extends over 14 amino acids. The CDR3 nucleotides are TGTGCCAGCGAATCGGCGAGGTCCTACAATGAGCAGTTCTTC. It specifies CASESARSYNEQFF.

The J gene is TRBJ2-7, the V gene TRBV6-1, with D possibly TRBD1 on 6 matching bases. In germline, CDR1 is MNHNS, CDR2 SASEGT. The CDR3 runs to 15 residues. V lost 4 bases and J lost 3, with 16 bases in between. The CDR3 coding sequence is TGTGCCAGCAGTGTCTCCGGGACATGGAACTACGAGCAGTACGTC. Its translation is CASSVSGTWNYEQYV.

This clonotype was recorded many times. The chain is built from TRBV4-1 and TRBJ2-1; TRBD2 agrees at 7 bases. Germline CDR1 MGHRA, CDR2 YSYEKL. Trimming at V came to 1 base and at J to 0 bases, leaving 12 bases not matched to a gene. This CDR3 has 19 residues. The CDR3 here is CASSQGRDYYKTSYNEQFF. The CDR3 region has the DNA TGCGCCAGCAGCCAAGGCCGGGACTATTACAAGACCTCCTACAATGAGCAGTTCTTC.

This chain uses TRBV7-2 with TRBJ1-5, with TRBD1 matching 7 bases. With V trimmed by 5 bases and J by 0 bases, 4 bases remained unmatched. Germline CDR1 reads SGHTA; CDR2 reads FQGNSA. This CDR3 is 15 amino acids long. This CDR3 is CASSPTGSSNQPQHF. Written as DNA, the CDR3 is TGTGCCAGCAGCCCGACAGGGAGTAGCAATCAGCCCCAGCATTTT.

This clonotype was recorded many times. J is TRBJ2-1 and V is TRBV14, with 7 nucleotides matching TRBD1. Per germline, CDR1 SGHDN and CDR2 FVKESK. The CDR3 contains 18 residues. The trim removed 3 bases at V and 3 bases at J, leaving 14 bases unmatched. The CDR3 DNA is TGTGCCAGCAGCCATGCTCGGAGAGGGGGCGACGGCTACAATGAGCAGTTCTTC. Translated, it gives CASSHARRGGDGYNEQFF.

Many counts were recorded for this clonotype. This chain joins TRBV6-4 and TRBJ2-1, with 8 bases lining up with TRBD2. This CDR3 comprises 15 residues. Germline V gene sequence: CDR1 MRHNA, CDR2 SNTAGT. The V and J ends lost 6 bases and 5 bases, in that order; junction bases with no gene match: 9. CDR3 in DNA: TGTGCCAGCAGCGAGAGCGGGAGTAACCACAATGAGCAGTTCTTC. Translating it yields CASSESGSNHNEQFF.

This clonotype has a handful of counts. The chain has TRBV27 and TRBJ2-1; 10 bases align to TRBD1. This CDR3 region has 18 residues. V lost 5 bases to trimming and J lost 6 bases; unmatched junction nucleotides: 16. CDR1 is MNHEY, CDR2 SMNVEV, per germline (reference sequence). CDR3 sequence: CASSPRDRGKMRGNEQFF. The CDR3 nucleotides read TGTGCCAGCAGTCCCCGGGACAGGGGAAAGATGAGGGGCAATGAGCAGTTCTTC.

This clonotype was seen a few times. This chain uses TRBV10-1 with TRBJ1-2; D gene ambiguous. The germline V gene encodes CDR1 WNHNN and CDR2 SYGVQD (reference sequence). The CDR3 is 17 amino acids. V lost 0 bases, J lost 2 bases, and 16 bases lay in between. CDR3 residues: CASSESKVERKNYGYTF. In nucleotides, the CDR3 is TGCGCCAGCAGTGAGTCGAAGGTAGAGAGGAAAAACTATGGCTACACCTTC.

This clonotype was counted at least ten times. Here the CDR3 reads CASSLTTSGRGAPTDTQYF. The CDR3 DNA sequence: TGTGCCAGCAGCCTCACGACTAGCGGGAGAGGAGCACCCACAGATACGCAGTATTTT. The chain combines TRBV28 with TRBJ2-3, with 12 bases matching TRBD2. Germline V CDR1 and CDR2: MDHEN, SYDVKM. The ends lost 6 bases at V and 2 bases at J; junction bases unmatched: 15. This CDR3 comprises 19 residues.

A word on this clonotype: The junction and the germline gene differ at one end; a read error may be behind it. CDR3 protein: CASSRGTGFGDTIYF. CDR3 bases: TGTGCCAGCAGCCGCGGAACAGGGTTTGGAGACACCATATATTTT. The chain recombines TRBV3-1 with TRBJ1-3, with D maybe TRBD1 (6 bases). The CDR3 sequence is 15 residues long. CDR1 is LGHDT, CDR2 YNNKEL, per germline (reference sequence).

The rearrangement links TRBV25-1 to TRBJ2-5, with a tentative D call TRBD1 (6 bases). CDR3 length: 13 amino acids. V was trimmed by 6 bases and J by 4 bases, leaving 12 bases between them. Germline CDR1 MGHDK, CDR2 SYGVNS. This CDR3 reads CASRRRQVETQYF. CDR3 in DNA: TGTGCCAGCAGGCGCAGACAGGTAGAGACCCAGTACTTC.

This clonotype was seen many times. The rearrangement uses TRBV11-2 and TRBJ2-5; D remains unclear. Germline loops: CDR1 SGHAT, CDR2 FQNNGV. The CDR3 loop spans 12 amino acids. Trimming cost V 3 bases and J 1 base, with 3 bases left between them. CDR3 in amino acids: CASSFLQETQYF. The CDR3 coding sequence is TGTGCCAGCAGCTTTCTCCAAGAGACCCAGTACTTC. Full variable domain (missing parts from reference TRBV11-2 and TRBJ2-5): EAGVAQSPRYKIIEKRQSVAFWCNPISGHATLYWYQQILGQGPKLLIQFQNNGVVDDSQLPKDRFSAERLKGVDSTLKIQPAKLEDSAVYLCASSFLQETQYFGPGTRLLVL.

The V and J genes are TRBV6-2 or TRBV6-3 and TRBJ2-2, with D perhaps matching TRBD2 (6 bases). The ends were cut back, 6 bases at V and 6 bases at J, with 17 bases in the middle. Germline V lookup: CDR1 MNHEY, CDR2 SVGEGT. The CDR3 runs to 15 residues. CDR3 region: CASRPSPGESGELFF. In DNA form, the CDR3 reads TGTGCCAGCAGACCCTCGCCGGGAGAATCCGGGGAGCTGTTTTTT.

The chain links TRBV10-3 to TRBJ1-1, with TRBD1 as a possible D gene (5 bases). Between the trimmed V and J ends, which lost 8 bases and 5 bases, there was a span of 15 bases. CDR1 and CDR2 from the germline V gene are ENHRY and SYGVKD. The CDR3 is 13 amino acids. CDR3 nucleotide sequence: TGTGCCATCGGGAGAGCAGAGGGGACTGAAGCTTTCTTT. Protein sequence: CAIGRAEGTEAFF.

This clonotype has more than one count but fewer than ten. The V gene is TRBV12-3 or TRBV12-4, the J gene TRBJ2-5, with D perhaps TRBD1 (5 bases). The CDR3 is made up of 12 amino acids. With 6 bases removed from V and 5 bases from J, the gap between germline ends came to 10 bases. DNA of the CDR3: TGTGCCAGCAGAACTGGGGCGGAGACCCAGTACTTC. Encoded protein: CASRTGAETQYF.

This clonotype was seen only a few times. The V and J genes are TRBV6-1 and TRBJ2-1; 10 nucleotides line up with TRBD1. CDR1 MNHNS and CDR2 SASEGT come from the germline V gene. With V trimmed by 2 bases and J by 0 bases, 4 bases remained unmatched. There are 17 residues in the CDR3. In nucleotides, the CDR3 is TGTGCCAGCAGTGAAAAAGGACAGGGGGGCTCCTACAATGAGCAGTTCTTC. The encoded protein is CASSEKGQGGSYNEQFF.

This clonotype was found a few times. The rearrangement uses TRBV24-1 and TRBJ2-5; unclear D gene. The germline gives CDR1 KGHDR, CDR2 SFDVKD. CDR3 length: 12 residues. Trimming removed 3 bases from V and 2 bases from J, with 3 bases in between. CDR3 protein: CATSDPQETQYF. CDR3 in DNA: TGTGCCACCAGTGATCCGCAAGAGACCCAGTACTTC.

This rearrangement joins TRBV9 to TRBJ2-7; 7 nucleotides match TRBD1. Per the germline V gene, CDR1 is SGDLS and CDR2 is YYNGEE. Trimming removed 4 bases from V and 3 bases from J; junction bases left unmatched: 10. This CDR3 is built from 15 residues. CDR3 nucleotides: TGTGCCAGCAGCAGTGGACAGGTCAGCAACTACGAGCAGTACTTC. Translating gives CASSSGQVSNYEQYF.

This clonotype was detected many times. For the CDR3, the DNA is TGTGCCAGCAGTCGACTGCGCAATGAAAAACTGTTTTTT. Its translation is CASSRLRNEKLFF. The chain employs TRBV12-3 or TRBV12-4 and TRBJ1-4; D is uncertain. Trimming cost V 5 bases and J 5 bases, with 9 bases left between them. This CDR3 comprises 13 residues.

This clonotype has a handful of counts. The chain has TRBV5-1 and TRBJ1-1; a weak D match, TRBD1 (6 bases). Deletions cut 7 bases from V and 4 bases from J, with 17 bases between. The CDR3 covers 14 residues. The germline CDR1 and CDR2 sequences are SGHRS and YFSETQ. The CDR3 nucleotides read TGCGCCAGCGCTGTGGGGGGGCAAGGCACTGAAGCTTTCTTT. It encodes CASAVGGQGTEAFF.

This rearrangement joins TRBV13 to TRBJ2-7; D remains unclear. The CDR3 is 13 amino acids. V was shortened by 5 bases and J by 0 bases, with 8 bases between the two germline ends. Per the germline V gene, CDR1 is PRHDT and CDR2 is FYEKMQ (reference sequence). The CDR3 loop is CASSPQDSYEQYF. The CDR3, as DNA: TGTGCCAGCAGCCCCCAGGACTCCTACGAGCAGTACTTC.

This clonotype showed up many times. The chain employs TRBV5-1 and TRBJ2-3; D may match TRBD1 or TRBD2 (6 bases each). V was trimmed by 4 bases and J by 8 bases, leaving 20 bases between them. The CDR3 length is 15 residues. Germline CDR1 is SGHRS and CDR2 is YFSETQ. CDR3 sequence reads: CASSDGTKWGATQYF. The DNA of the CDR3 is TGCGCCAGCAGCGACGGGACCAAATGGGGGGCTACGCAGTATTTT.

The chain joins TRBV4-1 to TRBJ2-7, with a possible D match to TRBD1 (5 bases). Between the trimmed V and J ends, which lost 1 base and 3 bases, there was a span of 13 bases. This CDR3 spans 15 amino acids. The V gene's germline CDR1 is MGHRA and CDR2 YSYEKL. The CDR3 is CASSQVSGMDYEQYF. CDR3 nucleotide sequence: TGCGCCAGCAGCCAAGTTTCAGGGATGGACTACGAGCAGTACTTC.

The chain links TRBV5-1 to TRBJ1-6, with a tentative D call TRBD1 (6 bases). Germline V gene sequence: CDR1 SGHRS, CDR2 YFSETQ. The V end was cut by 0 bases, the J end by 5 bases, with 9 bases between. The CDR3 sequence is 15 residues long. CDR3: CASSLGGQNNSPLHF. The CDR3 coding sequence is TGCGCCAGCAGCTTGGGTGGACAGAATAATTCACCCCTCCACTTT.

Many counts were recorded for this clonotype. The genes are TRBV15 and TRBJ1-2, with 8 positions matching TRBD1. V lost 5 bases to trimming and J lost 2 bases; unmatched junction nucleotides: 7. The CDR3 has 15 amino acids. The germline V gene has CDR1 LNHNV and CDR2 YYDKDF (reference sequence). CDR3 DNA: TGTGCCACCAGCTATGGGACAGGTTACAACTATGGCTACACCTTC. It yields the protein CATSYGTGYNYGYTF.